These T cell receptor beta chains were read from a single sample in a study of CD8+CD57+ T cells in acquired aplastic anemia. TCRdb re-called the reads with MiXCR, one entry per CDR3 protein. The sample has some 170,000 distinct CDR3 sequences; 71% are singletons. The material sequenced was sorted CD4+, CD8+, or CD8+CD57+ T cells (not recorded which) from PBMCs. These receptors were obtained from a human donor with aplastic anemia. Each CDR3 is given with its conserved first and last residue. D genes are given only for firm matches. Not every row has a clone size; where given, it reads once, few, many or a size class.

d_gene: NA
j_gene: TRBJ2-3
abundance: NA
v_gene: TRBV12-3/TRBV12-4
CDR3nt: TGTGCCAGCAGTCAACGGCGGGCAGATACGCAGTATTTT
CDR3aa: CASSQRRADTQYF

d_gene: TRBD1
j_gene: TRBJ1-6
abundance: NA
v_gene: TRBV30
CDR3nt: TGTGCCTGGGGGACAGGGGGCACCCATAATTCACCCCTCCACTTT
CDR3aa: CAWGTGGTHNSPLHF

d_gene: NA
j_gene: TRBJ1-2
abundance: NA
v_gene: TRBV29-1
CDR3nt: TGCAGCGTTGAGCAGGGCCAGGGGTTCGGCTACACCTTC
CDR3aa: CSVEQGQGFGYTF

d_gene: NA
j_gene: TRBJ2-5
abundance: NA
v_gene: TRBV7-9
CDR3nt: TGTGCCAGCAGCCCTTTGGGGGGAGAGCAAGAGACCCAGTACTTC
CDR3aa: CASSPLGGEQETQYF

d_gene: NA
j_gene: TRBJ1-1
abundance: NA
v_gene: TRBV10-2
CDR3nt: TGCGCCAGCAGTGCCGAGGGCAGCACTGAAGCTTTCTTT
CDR3aa: CASSAEGSTEAFF

d_gene: NA
j_gene: TRBJ1-2
abundance: few
v_gene: TRBV6-2/TRBV6-3
CDR3nt: TGTGCCAGCAGTGACCGCCCTACAGGGTTCGGCTATGGCTACACCTTC
CDR3aa: CASSDRPTGFGYGYTF

d_gene: NA
j_gene: TRBJ2-1
abundance: NA
v_gene: TRBV7-8
CDR3nt: TGTGCCAGCAGCTTATTTGATCCTGACAATGAGCAGTTCTTC
CDR3aa: CASSLFDPDNEQFF

d_gene: TRBD1
j_gene: TRBJ2-3
abundance: NA
v_gene: TRBV15
CDR3nt: TGTGCCACCAGCGGGGACAGTCCTACTAGCACAGATACGCAGTATTTT
CDR3aa: CATSGDSPTSTDTQYF

d_gene: NA
j_gene: TRBJ2-7
abundance: NA
v_gene: TRBV24-1
CDR3nt: TGTGCCACCAGTGACTCCGGACAGATCGAGCAGTACTTC
CDR3aa: CATSDSGQIEQYF

d_gene: TRBD1
j_gene: TRBJ1-6
abundance: few
v_gene: TRBV20-1
CDR3nt: TGCAGTGCGGACTCGGGACAGGGAAATTCACCCCTCCACTTT
CDR3aa: CSADSGQGNSPLHF

d_gene: TRBD1
j_gene: TRBJ1-5
abundance: few
v_gene: TRBV24-1
CDR3nt: TGTGCCACCAGTGATAGGGGGCCGCAGCCCCAGCATTTT
CDR3aa: CATSDRGPQPQHF

d_gene: NA
j_gene: TRBJ2-5
abundance: many
v_gene: TRBV12-3/TRBV12-4
CDR3nt: TGTGCCAGCAGTTTGCCCAGAGACGGGAAAGAGACCCAGTACTTC
CDR3aa: CASSLPRDGKETQYF

d_gene: NA
j_gene: TRBJ2-7
abundance: once
v_gene: TRBV25-1
CDR3nt: TGTGCCAGCAGTGGGGGCGTGCAGGGAGGATTTAAGTTC
CDR3aa: CASSGGVQGGFKF

d_gene: NA
j_gene: TRBJ2-5
abundance: NA
v_gene: TRBV7-8
CDR3nt: TGTGCCAGCAGCTCTGGAGCAACACAAGAGACCCAGTACTTC
CDR3aa: CASSSGATQETQYF